This T cell receptor beta chain appears in the sequencing data of a study of cytomegalovirus exposure and HLA in healthy donors. The PCR was carried out with 60 Vbeta primers and 13 Jbeta primers. The data were produced by immunoSEQ multiplex PCR, yet TCRdb's version contains in-frame clones alone and is incomplete. The repertoire includes 70,000 or so clones, about 80% of them detected once, and 7.5% to 9% sits in the top ten. The study, taken as a whole, reports: Later analysis identified a missense DCLRE1C variant that was linked to TCR beta V- and J-gene trimming.

CDR3 length equals 15 residues. Trimming removed 4 bases from V and 6 bases from J, with 18 bases in between. Per germline, CDR1 MDHEN and CDR2 SYDVKM. This clone was seen only a few times. The target antigen is unknown. At sampling all donors were nominally healthy, likely with unrecorded immune exposures. This clonotype originated in a man younger than 35 in good health and CMV-seropositive. The sequenced material came from PBMCs. The chain employs TRBV28 and TRBJ1-1; TRBD1 might be the D (5 bases). CDR3 sequence (DNA): TGTGCCAGCAGTTACCCAGGCGGGGGGAGCCCTGAAGCTTTCTTT. This codes for CASSYPGGGSPEAFF. The variable domain in full, with the rest retrieved from reference TRBV28 and TRBJ1-1, is DVKVTQSSRYLVKRTGEKVFLECVQDMDHENMFWYRQDPGLGLRLIYFSYDVKMKEKGDIPEGYSVSREKKERFSLILESASTNQTSMYLCASSYPGGGSPEAFFGQGTRLTVV.